The next 22 T cell receptor beta chains were all read from a single sample in a study of PD-L1 blockade in urothelial cancer. The protocol was immunoSEQ multiplex PCR, while the TCRdb copy is restricted to in-frame clones and leaves out a portion. Among around 56,000 clones listed, around 84% were seen once. The sample consisted of PBMCs, taken around atezolizumab (anti-PD-L1) treatment. The receptor source for this set is a man aged 50-60 years with urothelial cancer.

This chain joins TRBV27 and TRBJ2-7, with 9 bases aligning to TRBD2. The V gene's germline CDR1 is MNHEY and CDR2 SMNVEV (reference sequence). The trim removed 6 bases at V and 3 bases at J, leaving 3 bases unmatched. The CDR3 is 13 amino acids. This CDR3 is CASRGTSFYEQYF. In nucleotides, the CDR3 is TGTGCCAGCAGAGGGACTAGCTTCTACGAGCAGTACTTC.

This clone was seen a few times. This chain uses TRBV6-6 with TRBJ1-2; 9 positions agree with TRBD1. This CDR3 has 15 residues. The germline V gene has CDR1 MNHNY and CDR2 SVGAGI (reference sequence). Trimming at V came to 5 bases and at J to 5 bases, leaving 9 bases not matched to a gene. CDR3 protein: CASSLGLGQGYGYTF. CDR3 nucleotide sequence: TGTGCCAGCAGTCTAGGGCTGGGACAGGGTTATGGCTACACCTTC.

The rearrangement joins TRBV5-1 to TRBJ2-1; TRBD2 might be the D (5 bases). CDR3 size: 15 residues. Germline CDR1 reads SGHRS; CDR2 reads YFSETQ. The germline V and J ends were trimmed by 0 bases and 5 bases, with 12 bases remaining between them. The CDR3: CASSLDPAANNEQFF. The CDR3 DNA is TGCGCCAGCAGCTTGGATCCAGCGGCCAACAATGAGCAGTTCTTC. Looking up the rest from reference TRBV5-1 and TRBJ2-1 gives the full variable domain: KAGVTQTPRYLIKTRGQQVTLSCSPISGHRSVSWYQQTPGQGLQFLFEYFSETQRNKGNFPGRFSGRQFSNSRSEMNVSTLELGDSALYLCASSLDPAANNEQFFGPGTRLTVL.

This rearrangement joins TRBV6-5 to TRBJ1-1, with 12 bases matching TRBD1. Germline V lookup: CDR1 MNHEY, CDR2 SVGAGI. CDR3 length: 15 residues. The V gene end was trimmed by 4 bases and the J gene end by 5 bases; junction bases not matched to a gene: 5. The CDR3 region has the DNA TGTGCCAGCAGTTCCGGGACAGGGGGCTGGACTGAAGCTTTCTTT. It translates to CASSSGTGGWTEAFF.

V and J are TRBV15 and TRBJ2-3; 12 bases are shared with TRBD2. The CDR3 spans 17 residues. Losses at the gene ends were 0 bases for V and 6 bases for J; bases not matched to a gene: 7. From germline, CDR1 is LNHNV and CDR2 YYDKDF (reference sequence). Here the CDR3 DNA reads TGTGCCACCAGCAGAGAGGTGCTAGCGGGAGGGTGGGATACGCAGTATTTT. Translation gives CATSREVLAGGWDTQYF.

The chain employs TRBV28 and TRBJ1-5, with D tentatively TRBD1 (6 bases). Germline lookup yields CDR1 MDHEN and CDR2 SYDVKM. V was shortened by 3 bases and J by 1 base, with 19 bases between the two germline ends. The CDR3 covers 18 residues. CDR3 residues: CASSLGIGEGGSNQPQHF. The DNA of the CDR3 is TGTGCCAGCAGTTTGGGTATCGGGGAGGGGGGAAGCAATCAGCCCCAGCATTTT. The whole variable domain, remainder taken from reference TRBV28 and TRBJ1-5, is DVKVTQSSRYLVKRTGEKVFLECVQDMDHENMFWYRQDPGLGLRLIYFSYDVKMKEKGDIPEGYSVSREKKERFSLILESASTNQTSMYLCASSLGIGEGGSNQPQHFGDGTRLSIL.

This clone was detected only once. The V and J genes are TRBV7-6 and TRBJ2-3, with 12 bases lining up with TRBD2. The CDR3 length is 16 residues. The V and J ends lost 4 bases and 0 bases, in that order; junction bases with no gene match: 2. Germline CDR1 reads SGHVS; CDR2 reads FNYEAQ. CDR3 sequence (DNA): TGTGCCAGCAGCTGGACTAGCGGGATGAGCACAGATACGCAGTATTTT. Translating it yields CASSWTSGMSTDTQYF.

Worth noting for this clone: As the CDR3 is not closed by the conserved phenylalanine or tryptophan, this likely results from a read error. It is unclear where the CDR3 begins or ends on the DNA, so no DNA is shown, and the CDR3 is as TCRdb lists it. V and J are TRBV5-4 and TRBJ1-1. The germline V gene encodes CDR1 SGHNT and CDR2 YYREEE (reference sequence). Including both end residues, the CDR3 is 12 amino acids long. CDR3 region: CASSGGIEKESC.

This clone came up a few times. The V call is TRBV9, the J call TRBJ2-2, with TRBD1 identical over 10 bases. The CDR3 contains 15 residues. V shed 4 bases and J 6 bases; nucleotides not matched to a gene: 6. CDR1 SGDLS and CDR2 YYNGEE come from the germline V gene. This CDR3 is CASSTRDRGAGELFF. The CDR3 coding sequence is TGTGCCAGCAGCACAAGGGACAGGGGCGCCGGGGAGCTGTTTTTT.

The chain couples TRBV14 to TRBJ1-4; D ambiguous. Trimming pared 4 bases from V and 6 bases from J, leaving 12 bases between. Germline assignment: CDR1 SGHDN and CDR2 FVKESK. The CDR3 runs 14 residues. CDR3 sequence (DNA): TGTGCCAGCAGCCGGGAGTTAGTCCATGAAAAACTGTTTTTT. Translated, it gives CASSRELVHEKLFF.

The rearrangement uses TRBV2 and TRBJ2-1, with unresolved D. CDR3 size: 11 residues. V was cut by 8 bases and J by 4 bases, with 6 bases left in between. Germline values: CDR1 SNHLY, CDR2 FYNNEI. The CDR3 DNA follows: TGTGCCAGCCAGTTATACAATGAGCAGTTCTTC. It specifies CASQLYNEQFF. Full variable domain (rest looked up from reference TRBV2 and TRBJ2-1): EPEVTQTPSHQVTQMGQEVILRCVPISNHLYFYWYRQILGQKVEFLVSFYNNEISEKSEIFDDQFSVERPDGSNFTLKIRSTKLEDSAMYFCASQLYNEQFFGPGTRLTVL.

V usage is TRBV6-5 and J usage is TRBJ2-3, with TRBD1 matching 8 bases. Germline V gene sequence: CDR1 MNHEY, CDR2 SVGAGI. V lost 4 bases, J lost 3 bases, and 6 bases stayed unmatched. This CDR3 region has 15 residues. CDR3 coding DNA: TGTGCCAGCAGTTTCCGACAGGGGCAGACAGATACGCAGTATTTT. This translates into CASSFRQGQTDTQYF.

In DNA form, the CDR3 reads TGTGCCAGTAGTGCAAACAGGGTAAATGAGCAGTTCTTC. It codes for CASSANRVNEQFF. J is TRBJ2-1 and V is TRBV19, with D perhaps matching TRBD1 (6 bases). The V end was cut by 5 bases, the J end by 7 bases, with 12 bases between. Germline V gene lookup returns CDR1 LNHDA and CDR2 SQIVND (reference sequence). The CDR3 extends over 13 amino acids.

The CDR3 sequence is CASWTANTEAFF. The CDR3 region has the DNA TGTGCCAGCTGGACAGCGAACACTGAAGCTTTCTTT. J is TRBJ1-1 and V is TRBV28; possible D gene TRBD1, 6 bases. The V end was cut by 8 bases, the J end by 1 base, with 8 bases between. The length of the CDR3 is 12 residues. Germline CDR1 MDHEN, CDR2 SYDVKM.

This sequence joins TRBV18 and TRBJ2-1, with unresolved D. The germline CDR1 and CDR2 sequences are KGHSH and LQKENI. The CDR3 has 13 amino acids. V was trimmed by 5 bases and J by 0 bases, leaving 5 bases between them. The CDR3 nucleotides read TGTGCCAGCTCAGGAGTCTCCTACAATGAGCAGTTCTTC. Protein sequence: CASSGVSYNEQFF.

V and J are TRBV19 and TRBJ2-1; 14 bases fit TRBD2. The V segment lost 4 bases and the J segment 9 bases; nucleotides outside the gene matches: 14. The CDR3 is 18 amino acids. Germline V gene sequence: CDR1 LNHDA, CDR2 SQIVND (reference sequence). CDR3 in amino acids: CASSSLPGLAGVISEQFF. As DNA, the CDR3 is TGTGCCAGTAGTAGCCTCCCGGGACTAGCGGGAGTTATCAGTGAGCAGTTCTTC.

J is TRBJ2-7 and V is TRBV19; the match to TRBD2 covers 9 bases. V lost 8 bases, J lost 4 bases, and 15 bases stayed unmatched. This CDR3 has 16 residues. Per germline, CDR1 LNHDA and CDR2 SQIVND (reference sequence). The CDR3 loop reads CASSKHHSGSSYEQYF. The CDR3 DNA sequence: TGTGCCAGTTCGAAACACCATAGCGGGAGTTCGTACGAGCAGTACTTC.

The chain couples TRBV5-1 to TRBJ2-7; a possible D gene is TRBD1 (6 bases). The CDR3 is made up of 13 amino acids. From germline, CDR1 is SGHRS and CDR2 YFSETQ. V was cut by 4 bases and J by 3 bases, with 11 bases left in between. CDR3 residues: CASSISGDYEQYF. The CDR3 DNA is TGCGCCAGCAGCATTTCAGGGGACTACGAGCAGTACTTC.

This clone was counted between two and nine times. The rearrangement uses TRBV7-2 and TRBJ2-7; tentative D call: TRBD2 (6 bases). V was cut by 0 bases and J by 7 bases, with 13 bases left in between. CDR3 length: 14 amino acids. Germline assignment: CDR1 SGHTA and CDR2 FQGNSA. CDR3 bases: TGTGCCAGCAGCTTAGCAAACGAAGCGGGTGAGCAGTACTTC. Its translation is CASSLANEAGEQYF.

The V and J genes are TRBV5-8 and TRBJ1-1, with D possibly being TRBD1 (6 bases). Trimming shortened V by 0 bases and J by 6 bases, and 12 bases separated the two germline ends. The CDR3 length is 14 residues. CDR1 and CDR2 (germline): SGHTS, YDEGEE. DNA of the CDR3: TGTGCCAGCAGCTTGGTCCAGGGGTGGGCTGAAGCTTTCTTT. Residues: CASSLVQGWAEAFF. The variable domain in full, with the rest retrieved from reference TRBV5-8 and TRBJ1-1, is EAGVTQSPTHLIKTRGQQATLRCSPISGHTSVYWYQQALGLGLQFLLWYDEGEERNRGNFPPRFSGRQFPNYSSELNVNALELEDSALYLCASSLVQGWAEAFFGQGTRLTVV.

J is TRBJ1-2 and V is TRBV5-6; D call uncertain. Germline loops: CDR1 SGHDT, CDR2 YYEEEE. Trimming removed 0 bases at V and 0 bases at J, with 6 bases between. The CDR3 sequence is 14 residues long. The CDR3 DNA sequence: TGTGCCAGCAGCTTGGGGCCTCCTAACTATGGCTACACCTTC. Translation gives CASSLGPPNYGYTF.

This clone was seen more than once but under ten times. The chain recombines TRBV5-8 with TRBJ2-5, with TRBD2 matching 9 bases. Germline V gene sequence: CDR1 SGHTS, CDR2 YDEGEE. The CDR3 runs 16 residues. V trimming: 4 bases; J trimming: 5 bases; junction bases outside the gene matches: 12. DNA for the CDR3: TGTGCCAGCAGCCTCGGCGGGAGGGCCGCAGGGGAGACCCAGTACTTC. Protein product: CASSLGGRAAGETQYF.